The next 17 T cell receptor beta chains were all read from a single sample in a study of regulatory T cells in long-lasting Graves disease. CDR3-region Arm-PCR and iRepertoire HTBI primers produced the TCR beta libraries. TCRdb redid the calling of the multiplex PCR reads with MiXCR, one entry per CDR3 protein. This table has a few hundred thousand distinct CDR3 sequences, roughly 10% appearing once. The time point denotes: newly diagnosed GD, antithyroid drugs for less than 3 months. After RNA was extracted from PBMCs, the TCR library was made from it. The same sample was also studied in work on T cells in Graves' hyperthyroidism and ophthalmopathy.

Sequencing used peripheral blood mononuclear cells (PBMCs), obtained at new diagnosis, from a patient treated with antithyroid drugs. These receptors originate from a woman aged 18 to 35 with Graves disease.

This clonotype was counted at least ten times. This sequence joins TRBV29-1 and TRBJ2-5; D is ambiguous. V lost 4 bases and J 7 bases, leaving 10 bases between the germline ends. The length of the CDR3 is 11 residues. The V gene's germline CDR1 is SQVTM and CDR2 ANQGSEA. The CDR3 loop reads CSVGLEGTQYF. For the CDR3, the DNA is TGCAGCGTTGGCCTGGAAGGGACCCAGTACTTC.

This clonotype has a handful of counts. The chain uses TRBV27 and TRBJ2-1; maybe TRBD2 (5 bases). Germline V CDR1 and CDR2: MNHEY, SMNVEV (reference sequence). The ends were cut back, 5 bases at V and 3 bases at J, with 17 bases in the middle. There are 16 residues in the CDR3. The CDR3 DNA follows: TGTGCCAGCAGTCTCCTCCCTTCGGGAAGCTACAATGAGCAGTTCTTC. Its translation is CASSLLPSGSYNEQFF.

The chain carries TRBV6-5 and TRBJ1-3; weak D call: TRBD1 (5 bases). The CDR3 spans 15 residues. V dropped 2 bases and J dropped 0 bases, with 8 bases sitting between them. Germline CDR1 reads MNHEY; CDR2 reads SVGAGI. CDR3 loop: CASSYRGTSGNTIYF. The CDR3 DNA follows: TGTGCCAGCAGTTACAGAGGGACCTCTGGAAACACCATATATTTT.

This clonotype was detected only a few times. The chain uses TRBV4-1 and TRBJ2-7, with no clear D. The CDR3 is made up of 16 amino acids. The germline gives CDR1 MGHRA, CDR2 YSYEKL. V gave up 1 base and J gave up 2 bases, with 15 bases separating them. In DNA form, the CDR3 reads TGCGCCAGCAGCCAAGGGGTCGCAGACTCAACCTACGAGCAGTACTTC. Translating it yields CASSQGVADSTYEQYF.

This clonotype has at least ten counts. V is TRBV28 and J is TRBJ2-7; 8 bases are a match to TRBD1. Losses at the gene ends were 4 bases for V and 4 bases for J; bases not matched to a gene: 0. CDR3 size: 12 residues. Per germline, CDR1 MDHEN and CDR2 SYDVKM. Written as DNA, the CDR3 is TGTGCCAGCAGTTGGACAGGGTACGAGCAGTACTTC. Amino acids: CASSWTGYEQYF.

The V gene is TRBV4-1, the J gene TRBJ2-1, with D possibly being TRBD2 (5 bases). CDR3 length equals 15 residues. V gave up 3 bases and J gave up 12 bases, with 21 bases separating them. The V gene's germline CDR1 is MGHRA and CDR2 YSYEKL. The chain's CDR3 is CASSHPKSGFSGQFF. CDR3 in DNA: TGCGCCAGCAGCCACCCCAAATCGGGATTTTCAGGGCAGTTCTTC.

The chain has TRBV11-2 and TRBJ1-2, with D maybe TRBD1 (5 bases). Germline CDR1 reads SGHAT; CDR2 reads FQNNGV. V gave up 5 bases and J gave up 8 bases, with 15 bases separating them. The CDR3 totals 13 residues. CDR3 sequence: CASSVWDPGGYTF. The CDR3 DNA reads as TGTGCCAGCAGCGTCTGGGACCCTGGCGGCTACACCTTC. Based on the CDR3 plus reference TRBV11-2 and TRBJ1-2, the full variable domain is EAGVAQSPRYKIIEKRQSVAFWCNPISGHATLYWYQQILGQGPKLLIQFQNNGVVDDSQLPKDRFSAERLKGVDSTLKIQPAKLEDSAVYLCASSVWDPGGYTFGSGTRLTVV.

The chain links TRBV6-2 or TRBV6-3 to TRBJ2-3, with D unresolved. The CDR3 sequence is 13 residues long. Trimming pared 2 bases from V and 5 bases from J, leaving 8 bases between. Germline-derived CDR1 and CDR2 are MNHEY and SVGEGT. The CDR3 nucleotides read TGTGCCAGCAGTTACGTCAGAGGAGATACGCAGTATTTT. It is translated as CASSYVRGDTQYF.

The rearrangement links TRBV7-3 to TRBJ2-1, with 11 bases lining up with TRBD2. V trimming: 4 bases; J trimming: 5 bases; junction bases outside the gene matches: 4. CDR3 length equals 15 residues. Germline V gene sequence: CDR1 SGHTA, CDR2 FQGTGA. Here the CDR3 DNA reads TGTGCCAGCAGCTCGGGACTAGCGGACAACAATGAGCAGTTCTTC. Protein product: CASSSGLADNNEQFF.

The sample holds many counts of this clonotype. The chain uses TRBV14 and TRBJ2-2; D is ambiguous. The V end was cut by 2 bases, the J end by 1 base, with 11 bases between. The germline gives CDR1 SGHDN, CDR2 FVKESK. CDR3 length: 16 amino acids. CDR3 sequence reads: CASSQFGSWNTGELFF. The CDR3, as DNA: TGTGCCAGCAGCCAATTTGGCTCCTGGAACACCGGGGAGCTGTTTTTT.

The chain employs TRBV7-9 and TRBJ2-7, with a possible D match to TRBD1 (5 bases). Germline V CDR1 and CDR2: SEHNR, FQNEAQ (reference sequence). The CDR3 totals 14 residues. The V end was cut by 1 base, the J end by 2 bases, with 9 bases between. In nucleotides, the CDR3 is TGTGCCAGCAGCTTAGAGGGCAGGGCCTACGAGCAGTACGTC. Translation: CASSLEGRAYEQYV.

This clonotype was counted many times. This sequence joins TRBV7-6 and TRBJ2-3, with 10 bases identical to TRBD2. Germline CDR1 and CDR2: SGHVS and FNYEAQ. Trimming took 1 base from V and 4 from J; bases not matched to a gene: 5. CDR3 length equals 16 residues. The CDR3 region is CASSLEASGGSDTQYF. CDR3 DNA sequence: TGTGCCAGCAGCTTAGAGGCTAGCGGGGGCTCAGATACGCAGTATTTT. Based on the CDR3 plus reference TRBV7-6 and TRBJ2-3, the full variable domain is GAGVSQSPRYKVTKRGQDVALRCDPISGHVSLYWYRQALGQGPEFLTYFNYEAQQDKSGLPNDRFSAERPEGSISTLTIQRTEQRDSAMYRCASSLEASGGSDTQYFGPGTRLTVL.

This clonotype has only a few counts. J is TRBJ2-7 and V is TRBV3-2; no DNA check was done on the table's D call, TRBD1. TRBV3-2 is assigned pseudogene status. This CDR3 spans 18 amino acids. Written as DNA, the CDR3 is TGTGCCAGCAGCCAAGATGAAACGGGAGGACAGGGGCAGGACGAGCAGTACGTC. Its protein is CASSQDETGGQGQDEQYV.

The rearrangement joins TRBV5-1 to TRBJ2-1; 7 bases match TRBD2. V lost 3 bases to trimming and J lost 3 bases; unmatched junction nucleotides: 12. Germline V gene lookup returns CDR1 SGHRS and CDR2 YFSETQ. The CDR3 consists of 17 residues. CDR3 DNA sequence: TGCGCCAGCAGCTCTGCTAGCGGTCAAATGGACTACAATGAGCAGTTCTTC. It yields the protein CASSSASGQMDYNEQFF.

CDR3 region: CATSRDLAGEQFF. The CDR3 DNA follows: TGTGCCACCAGCAGAGATCTGGCGGGTGAGCAGTTCTTC. This chain joins TRBV15 and TRBJ2-1; D is perhaps TRBD2 (5 bases). The CDR3 sequence is 13 residues long. Trimming removed 0 bases from V and 9 bases from J, with 9 bases in between. CDR1 and CDR2 from the germline V gene are LNHNV and YYDKDF (reference sequence).

Notes on this clonotype: Possible read error: a much larger clone is one base away. CDR3 sequence: CASSLTSGFTDAQYF. In DNA, the CDR3 is TGTGCCAGCAGCTTGACTAGCGGATTCACAGATGCGCAGTATTTT. The rearrangement joins TRBV7-2 to TRBJ2-3; 9 bases fit TRBD2. Germline lookup yields CDR1 SGHTA and CDR2 FQGNSA. The CDR3 is made up of 15 amino acids.

A word on this clonotype: This sequence may be a read error, since a much larger clone differs from it by one base. The CDR3 reads CVSMGHGLVPDTQYF. CDR3 DNA sequence: TGTGTCAGCATGGGACACGGACTAGTACCAGATACGCAGTATTTT. J is TRBJ2-3 and V is TRBV6-2 or TRBV6-3, with D possibly matching TRBD2 (7 bases). Germline CDR1 is MNHEY and CDR2 is SVGEGT. CDR3 size: 15 residues.